These 24 T cell receptor beta chains share one sample of origin, sequenced in a study of OX40 agonist ivuxolimab in advanced cancers. Profiled with immunoSEQ multiplex PCR; TCRdb holds only in-frame clones, not every one. This sample carries tens of thousands of clones, less than 90% of them seen once, and the ten largest clones take more than 13%. This sample comprised CD4+ or CD8+ T cells sorted from blood, obtained in a trial of the OX40 agonist ivuxolimab. These TCRs come from an adult with an advanced solid tumor such as melanoma, head and neck, liver or kidney cancer.

This clone was seen once. This chain uses TRBV25-1 with TRBJ2-7, with 7 bases that match TRBD1. The V and J ends lost 4 bases and 3 bases, in that order; junction bases with no gene match: 12. Germline V gene lookup returns CDR1 MGHDK and CDR2 SYGVNS. CDR3 length: 16 residues. The CDR3 DNA reads TGTGCCAGCAGTGCACGACAGGGTCCACTGTACTACGAGCAGTACTTC. Protein: CASSARQGPLYYEQYF.

The genes are TRBV5-1 and TRBJ2-1; 10 positions agree with TRBD1. V dropped 3 bases and J dropped 4; count of bases not matched to a gene: 4. Germline V lookup: CDR1 SGHRS, CDR2 YFSETQ. This CDR3 spans 15 amino acids. The CDR3 here is CASSSGTGEYNEQFF. The CDR3 DNA reads as TGCGCCAGCAGCTCCGGGACAGGGGAGTACAATGAGCAGTTCTTC.

The rearrangement uses TRBV7-9 and TRBJ2-1, with D possibly being TRBD2 (5 bases). Germline V lookup: CDR1 SEHNR, CDR2 FQNEAQ (reference sequence). The CDR3 extends over 11 amino acids. The V end was cut by 5 bases, the J end by 9 bases, with 8 bases between. DNA for the CDR3: TGTGCCAGCAGCGATACTAGTGAGCAGTTCTTC. Its translation is CASSDTSEQFF.

This chain links TRBV10-2 with TRBJ2-7; D uncertain. Germline V gene data show CDR1 as WSHSY and CDR2 as SAAADI. Trimming pared 1 base from V and 4 bases from J, leaving 8 bases between. The CDR3 is made up of 13 amino acids. DNA of the CDR3: TGCGCCAGCAGTGAGTTCGGGTTTTACGAGCAGTACTTC. It is translated as CASSEFGFYEQYF.

J is TRBJ2-1 and V is TRBV4-1; possible D gene TRBD2, 5 bases. In germline, CDR1 is MGHRA, CDR2 YSYEKL. This CDR3 is 13 amino acids long. The V gene lost 4 bases and the J gene lost 4 bases, with 8 bases spanning the gap. CDR3 DNA: TGCGCCAGCAGCCCGGAGGCTTACAATGAGCAGTTCTTC. Translation gives CASSPEAYNEQFF.

The chain couples TRBV7-2 to TRBJ2-6, with 10 bases lining up with TRBD1. Trimming at V came to 3 bases and at J to 0 bases, leaving 5 bases not matched to a gene. The CDR3 length is 18 residues. The V gene's germline CDR1 is SGHTA and CDR2 FQGNSA. CDR3 loop: CASSFPGTGVSGANVLTF. In DNA, the CDR3 is TGTGCCAGCAGCTTTCCCGGGACAGGGGTCTCTGGGGCCAACGTCCTGACTTTC. Complete variable domain (other parts from reference TRBV7-2 and TRBJ2-6): GAGVSQSPSNKVTEKGKDVELRCDPISGHTALYWYRQSLGQGLEFLIYFQGNSAPDKSGLPSDRFSAERTGGSVSTLTIQRTQQEDSAVYLCASSFPGTGVSGANVLTFGAGSRLTVL.

This chain joins TRBV4-1 and TRBJ1-2; maybe TRBD1 (6 bases). The V gene's germline CDR1 is MGHRA and CDR2 YSYEKL. The CDR3 is 15 residues long. The germline V and J ends were trimmed by 4 bases and 8 bases, with 20 bases remaining between them. CDR3 sequence: CASSPRSYREYGYTF. CDR3 DNA: TGCGCCAGCAGCCCCAGGAGCTACAGGGAATACGGCTACACCTTC.

The chain joins TRBV13 to TRBJ2-1; TRBD1 matches at 8 bases. Germline CDR1 PRHDT, CDR2 FYEKMQ (reference sequence). The V segment lost 5 bases and the J segment 5 bases; nucleotides outside the gene matches: 11. The CDR3 length is 16 residues. The CDR3 sequence is CASSVIDRGRNNEQFF. The CDR3 DNA reads TGTGCCAGCAGCGTAATAGACAGGGGTAGGAACAATGAGCAGTTCTTC.

V is TRBV30 and J is TRBJ1-1, with D uncertain. The CDR3 covers 11 residues. The V end was cut by 2 bases, the J end by 8 bases, with 9 bases between. Germline CDR1 reads GTSNPN; CDR2 reads SVGIG (reference sequence). Written as DNA, the CDR3 is TGTGCCTGGAGTCCGTCATACGAAGCTTTCTTT. It translates to CAWSPSYEAFF.

V usage is TRBV30 and J usage is TRBJ2-7, with TRBD1 identical over 9 bases. V was clipped by 3 bases and J by 3 bases; unmatched bases: 12. Germline values: CDR1 GTSNPN, CDR2 SVGIG (reference sequence). CDR3 size: 16 residues. The CDR3 DNA sequence: TGTGCCTGGAGCCGACGGGACAGGGTTCCTCACTACGAGCAGTACTTC. Protein product: CAWSRRDRVPHYEQYF.

The sample holds a few counts of this clone. The rearrangement uses TRBV5-4 and TRBJ2-5; 9 bases align to TRBD2. CDR3 length equals 18 residues. The germline V gene encodes CDR1 SGHNT and CDR2 YYREEE (reference sequence). The J segment lost 5 bases and the V segment lost 1 base, leaving 15 bases of the junction unmatched. CDR3 DNA sequence: TGTGCCAGCAGCTTGCTGGGCCTAGGAGCGGGGGGAGGCGAGACCCAGTACTTC. This gives the protein CASSLLGLGAGGGETQYF.

The J gene is TRBJ1-1, the V gene TRBV7-8; no firm D call. CDR1 is SGHVS, CDR2 FQNEAQ, per germline. Trimming left V 1 base short and J 1 base short, with 7 bases between. This CDR3 has 14 residues. DNA of the CDR3: TGTGCCAGCAGCTTAGACTATACGAACACTGAAGCTTTCTTT. Translated, it gives CASSLDYTNTEAFF.

J is TRBJ2-3 and V is TRBV7-8, with D possibly being TRBD1 (6 bases). Trimming left V 3 bases short and J 5 bases short, with 15 bases between. Per the germline V gene, CDR1 is SGHVS and CDR2 is FQNEAQ. CDR3 length: 15 amino acids. DNA for the CDR3: TGTGCCAGCAGCTTTTACCGGGACAAACAAGATACGCAGTATTTT. It specifies CASSFYRDKQDTQYF. Complete variable domain (other parts from reference TRBV7-8 and TRBJ2-3): GAGVSQSPRYKVAKRGQDVALRCDPISGHVSLFWYQQALGQGPEFLTYFQNEAQLDKSGLPSDRFFAERPEGSVSTLKIQRTQQEDSAVYLCASSFYRDKQDTQYFGPGTRLTVL.

The gene calls are TRBV30 and TRBJ1-2; tentative D call: TRBD1 (5 bases). From germline, CDR1 is GTSNPN and CDR2 SVGIG (reference sequence). This CDR3 is built from 13 residues. Between the trimmed V and J ends, which lost 5 bases and 3 bases, there was a span of 13 bases. CDR3: CAWAGGGDYGYTF. The CDR3 coding sequence is TGTGCCTGGGCCGGAGGAGGGGACTATGGCTACACCTTC.

In this sample, this clone turned up once. The sample contains more than one DNA sequence encoding this CDR3. The chain carries TRBV29-1 and TRBJ2-5; D possibly corresponds to TRBD2 (5 bases). CDR3 length equals 12 residues. V gave up 4 bases and J gave up 0 bases, with 6 bases separating them. The germline CDR1 and CDR2 sequences are SQVTM and ANQGSEA. The CDR3 region has the DNA TGCAGCGTTGTCGGGAACCAAGAGACCCAGTACTTC. This sequence encodes CSVVGNQETQYF.

The gene calls are TRBV13 and TRBJ1-1, with D unresolved. The CDR3 sequence is 13 residues long. Trimming pared 3 bases from V and 11 bases from J, leaving 16 bases between. The germline CDR1 and CDR2 sequences are PRHDT and FYEKMQ (reference sequence). The chain's CDR3 is CASSFGRGQGAFF. The CDR3 DNA is TGTGCCAGCAGCTTTGGCCGTGGTCAAGGGGCTTTCTTT.

This sequence joins TRBV5-4 and TRBJ1-2, with TRBD1 as a possible D gene (6 bases). Trimming shortened V by 10 bases and J by 3 bases, and 16 bases separated the two germline ends. Germline CDR1 is SGHNT and CDR2 is YYREEE (reference sequence). The CDR3 covers 13 residues. This CDR3 is CAALTPGDYGYTF. The CDR3 DNA follows: TGTGCCGCCCTGACGCCAGGGGACTATGGCTACACCTTC.

This chain joins TRBV28 and TRBJ1-1; D gene uncertain. Trimming removed 7 bases from V and 5 bases from J, with 17 bases in between. The CDR3 is made up of 14 amino acids. The germline V gene encodes CDR1 MDHEN and CDR2 SYDVKM. CDR3 sequence: CASTLTAPGTEAFF. The CDR3 bases are TGTGCCAGCACCCTGACCGCCCCTGGGACTGAAGCTTTCTTT.

The V gene is TRBV27, the J gene TRBJ2-7; TRBD2 aligns across 7 bases. The CDR3 covers 16 residues. The germline V gene has CDR1 MNHEY and CDR2 SMNVEV (reference sequence). The V and J ends lost 0 bases and 3 bases, in that order; junction bases with no gene match: 8. The DNA of the CDR3 is TGTGCCAGCAGTTTATCGATGGGGGGGAAAAGCTACGAGCAGTACTTC. Protein: CASSLSMGGKSYEQYF.

The rearrangement joins TRBV11-2 to TRBJ1-1, with 12 bases that match TRBD1. Trimming at V came to 1 base and at J to 11 bases, leaving 11 bases not matched to a gene. The CDR3 extends over 16 amino acids. Germline V gene data show CDR1 as SGHAT and CDR2 as FQNNGV. In nucleotides, the CDR3 is TGTGCCAGCAGCTTAGTTGGGACAGGGGGCCCTGCTGTCGCTTTCTTT. Its translation is CASSLVGTGGPAVAFF.

V gene TRBV25-1 combines with J gene TRBJ1-1; 7 bases are a match to TRBD1. V lost 4 bases to trimming and J lost 0 bases; unmatched junction nucleotides: 5. Germline CDR1 reads MGHDK; CDR2 reads SYGVNS. CDR3 length: 15 residues. In DNA form, the CDR3 reads TGTGCCAGCAGTGGATACAGGGGCATGAACACTGAAGCTTTCTTT. Its translation: CASSGYRGMNTEAFF.

This clone appeared once. The chain couples TRBV4-1 to TRBJ2-7; 9 bases agree with TRBD1. This CDR3 contains 15 residues. V shed 1 base and J 5 bases; nucleotides not matched to a gene: 6. The germline V gene encodes CDR1 MGHRA and CDR2 YSYEKL. The CDR3 sequence: CASSQGPGQGNEQYF. The CDR3 nucleotides read TGCGCCAGCAGCCAAGGGCCGGGACAGGGCAACGAGCAGTACTTC.

The chain carries TRBV11-2 and TRBJ1-1; no definite D call. The CDR3 is 16 residues long. The germline V and J ends were trimmed by 0 bases and 0 bases, with 11 bases remaining between them. Germline values: CDR1 SGHAT, CDR2 FQNNGV. CDR3 region: CASSLEGISMNTEAFF. The CDR3 coding sequence is TGTGCCAGCAGCTTAGAGGGAATCTCTATGAACACTGAAGCTTTCTTT.

The chain carries TRBV4-2 and TRBJ2-7; TRBD1 might be the D (5 bases). This CDR3 region has 14 residues. CDR1 LGHNA and CDR2 YNFKEQ come from the germline V gene. V gave up 1 base and J gave up 2 bases, with 9 bases separating them. The CDR3 nucleotides read TGTGCCAGCAGCCAAGGAGACAGCCCCTACGAGCAGTACTTC. Encoded protein: CASSQGDSPYEQYF.